These 10 T cell receptor beta chains were sequenced from one sample in a study of blood T cell repertoires in COVID-19. Profiled with immunoSEQ multiplex PCR; TCRdb holds only in-frame clones, not every one. The repertoire holds roughly 230,000 clones, 84% seen once, with approximately 4% in the top ten. The sequencing sample was made of peripheral blood. Receptors were obtained from a man aged 45-65 years with active or convalescent COVID-19.

The rearrangement links TRBV4-1 to TRBJ2-1; 8 nucleotides agree with TRBD2. This CDR3 region has 13 residues. Germline CDR1 and CDR2: MGHRA and YSYEKL. V lost 4 bases, J lost 6 bases, and 2 bases stayed unmatched. CDR3 sequence (DNA): TGCGCCAGCAGCCCTCGGGGGGGCAATGAGCAGTTCTTC. It yields the protein CASSPRGGNEQFF.

The chain recombines TRBV28 with TRBJ2-7, with 7 bases identical to TRBD2. The CDR3 runs 15 residues. The germline V gene encodes CDR1 MDHEN and CDR2 SYDVKM. V dropped 2 bases and J dropped 0; count of bases not matched to a gene: 4. CDR3 coding DNA: TGTGCCAGCAGTTTACAGCGGGAACTCTCCTACGAGCAGTACTTC. Translated, it gives CASSLQRELSYEQYF.

The rearrangement uses TRBV19 and TRBJ1-2; the D is unclear. Germline CDR1 reads LNHDA; CDR2 reads SQIVND (reference sequence). There are 14 residues in the CDR3. V lost 6 bases to trimming and J lost 2 bases, with 13 bases between them. The CDR3 DNA reads TGTGCCAGTAGCCCTACTTGGGCGAACTATGGCTACACCTTC. Residues: CASSPTWANYGYTF.

A single count supports this clone. This rearrangement joins TRBV6-2 or TRBV6-3 to TRBJ1-2; tentatively, D is TRBD1 (6 bases). The length of the CDR3 is 15 residues. The V and J ends lost 3 bases and 8 bases respectively, with 19 bases between them. The germline V gene has CDR1 MNHEY and CDR2 SVGEGT. CDR3 amino acids: CASSYTNTGFGGYTF. CDR3 nucleotides: TGTGCCAGCAGTTATACGAACACAGGGTTTGGAGGCTACACCTTC.

The chain couples TRBV3-1 (or the pseudogene TRBV3-2) to TRBJ2-7, with a weak D call TRBD2 (7 bases). The CDR3 is 13 residues long. The germline V gene has CDR1 LGHDT and CDR2 YNNKEL (reference sequence). Trimming pared 2 bases from V and 6 bases from J, leaving 11 bases between. The CDR3 protein is CASSQKGGVEQYF. Here the CDR3 DNA reads TGTGCCAGCAGCCAAAAGGGGGGGGTCGAGCAGTACTTC.

The chain couples TRBV4-2 to TRBJ2-1; TRBD2 agrees at 7 bases. The V gene end was trimmed by 0 bases and the J gene end by 5 bases; junction bases not matched to a gene: 7. Germline V lookup: CDR1 LGHNA, CDR2 YNFKEQ. The CDR3 length is 16 residues. The CDR3 loop is CASSQDPASGHNEQFF. The CDR3 DNA sequence: TGTGCCAGCAGCCAAGATCCGGCTAGCGGACACAATGAGCAGTTCTTC.

The chain links TRBV9 to TRBJ2-3; 9 nucleotides match TRBD1. The CDR3 is 17 residues long. The germline CDR1 and CDR2 sequences are SGDLS and YYNGEE. J lost 2 bases, V lost 0 bases, and 7 bases had no gene match. The CDR3 coding sequence is TGTGCCAGCAGCGTAGTTGGGACAGGGTTATCCACAGATACGCAGTATTTT. This codes for CASSVVGTGLSTDTQYF.

This CDR3 reads CASSFDRDMPQHF. The CDR3 coding sequence is TGTGCCAGCAGTTTTGACCGTGACATGCCCCAGCATTTT. V is TRBV12-3 or TRBV12-4 and J is TRBJ1-5, with no clear D. Trimming removed 3 bases at V and 9 bases at J, with 12 bases between. The CDR3 consists of 13 residues.

This chain connects TRBV4-2 to TRBJ2-1; the match to TRBD2 covers 9 bases. The CDR3 covers 17 residues. V dropped 3 bases and J dropped 4; count of bases not matched to a gene: 10. Germline CDR1 and CDR2: LGHNA and YNFKEQ. The DNA of the CDR3 is TGTGCCAGCAGCCAGTCCTTGGCGGGGGGGCCTTACAATGAGCAGTTCTTC. Residues: CASSQSLAGGPYNEQFF.

This chain links TRBV28 with TRBJ2-7, with D unclear. Germline V CDR1 and CDR2: MDHEN, SYDVKM. The CDR3 totals 12 residues. V was cut by 4 bases and J by 0 bases, with 4 bases left in between. Here the CDR3 reads CASSSFSYEQYF. In DNA, the CDR3 is TGTGCCAGCAGTTCCTTCTCCTACGAGCAGTACTTC.